The 24 T cell receptor beta chains listed next were all sequenced from one sample in a study of shared clonotypes between healthy human individuals. Measured with immunoSEQ multiplex PCR; TCRdb has only the in-frame clones, and not every one. Of millions of clones detected, around nine tenths appear once; the ten largest clones hold about 0.13%. The specimen sequenced was naive CD4+ T cells sorted from blood. Subset of the sample: CD45RA+ positively selected. The source is a man between 18 and 35 years old in good health.

This rearrangement joins TRBV11-2 to TRBJ2-2; D unresolved. In germline, CDR1 is SGHAT, CDR2 FQNNGV. The CDR3 is 14 amino acids. Trimming pared 5 bases from V and 0 bases from J, leaving 7 bases between. CDR3 DNA: TGTGCCAGCAGCCCTGGGACGAACACCGGGGAGCTGTTTTTT. Protein sequence: CASSPGTNTGELFF.

The chain combines TRBV15 with TRBJ1-1, with D unclear. V was shortened by 0 bases and J by 1 base, with 6 bases between the two germline ends. CDR1 is LNHNV and CDR2 is YYDKDF in the germline V gene (reference sequence). The CDR3 length is 14 residues. CDR3 loop: CATSRDMGNTEAFF. DNA for the CDR3: TGTGCCACCAGCAGAGATATGGGGAACACTGAAGCTTTCTTT.

This chain connects TRBV30 to TRBJ2-3; possibly TRBD2 for D (5 bases). This CDR3 comprises 15 residues. CDR1 is GTSNPN and CDR2 is SVGIG in the germline V gene (reference sequence). The germline V and J ends were trimmed by 1 base and 5 bases, with 16 bases remaining between them. CDR3 residues: CAWSANPRRGDTQYF. The CDR3 DNA reads TGTGCCTGGAGTGCAAACCCGAGACGGGGAGATACGCAGTATTTT.

This clone was counted a few times. The chain links TRBV9 to TRBJ1-1, with TRBD1 as a possible D gene (6 bases). This CDR3 is 14 amino acids long. CDR1 SGDLS and CDR2 YYNGEE come from the germline V gene. V lost 4 bases to trimming and J lost 0 bases, with 10 bases between them. DNA of the CDR3: TGTGCCAGCAGCCTCGGACAGATGAACACTGAAGCTTTCTTT. It is translated as CASSLGQMNTEAFF.

The gene calls are TRBV7-2 and TRBJ2-3; 8 nucleotides match TRBD2. This CDR3 is built from 16 residues. Germline assignment: CDR1 SGHTA and CDR2 FQGNSA. Unmatched junction bases numbered 7, after V lost 5 bases and J lost 0 bases. CDR3 loop: CASSAIAGLSTDTQYF. CDR3 in DNA: TGTGCCAGCAGCGCGATAGCGGGACTCAGCACAGATACGCAGTATTTT.

The chain joins TRBV11-3 to TRBJ2-1; D is unresolved. The germline gives CDR1 SGHNT, CDR2 YENEEA. The CDR3 sequence is 17 residues long. The V and J ends lost 1 base and 3 bases respectively, with 16 bases between them. Here the CDR3 reads CASSLGWGGRNYNEQFF. The CDR3 region has the DNA TGTGCCAGCAGCTTAGGTTGGGGTGGCAGAAACTACAATGAGCAGTTCTTC.

The V and J genes are TRBV29-1 and TRBJ2-2, with D perhaps TRBD2 (6 bases). This CDR3 is built from 15 residues. Trimming left V 7 bases short and J 0 bases short, with 15 bases between. Germline lookup yields CDR1 SQVTM and CDR2 ANQGSEA. As DNA, the CDR3 is TGCAGCGCTTTCGCCGGGACTTCGAACACCGGGGAGCTGTTTTTT. Amino acids: CSAFAGTSNTGELFF.

The chain has TRBV15 and TRBJ2-5, with D perhaps TRBD2 (6 bases). Trimming left V 0 bases short and J 1 base short, with 15 bases between. Germline V gene lookup returns CDR1 LNHNV and CDR2 YYDKDF (reference sequence). This CDR3 spans 17 amino acids. The CDR3 nucleotides are TGTGCCACCAGCAGAGATCCCGGGGGATCACGCCAAGAGACCCAGTACTTC. Translating gives CATSRDPGGSRQETQYF.

The genes are TRBV2 and TRBJ2-7; 9 nucleotides line up with TRBD1. The V and J ends lost 11 bases and 4 bases, in that order; junction bases with no gene match: 12. The germline V gene encodes CDR1 SNHLY and CDR2 FYNNEI. The CDR3 is made up of 14 amino acids. The CDR3 loop is CAGASGTGWYEQYF. In DNA form, the CDR3 reads TGTGCCGGTGCGTCCGGGACAGGGTGGTACGAGCAGTACTTC.

In the case of this clone: This sample also contains other DNA sequences that code for the same CDR3. This chain connects TRBV10-3 to TRBJ2-3, with 8 nucleotides matching TRBD2. J lost 2 bases, V lost 6 bases, and 7 bases had no gene match. Germline CDR1 is ENHRY and CDR2 is SYGVKD. The CDR3 is made up of 15 amino acids. Here the CDR3 DNA reads TGTGCCATCAGGTCCAGCGGGAGCTCCACAGATACGCAGTATTTT. This translates into CAIRSSGSSTDTQYF.

J is TRBJ1-4 and V is TRBV6-1; D gene uncertain. The V gene's germline CDR1 is MNHNS and CDR2 SASEGT. This CDR3 has 15 amino acids. The V gene lost 2 bases and the J gene lost 8 bases, with 15 bases spanning the gap. In nucleotides, the CDR3 is TGTGCCAGCAGTGAAAAAACCCCGGCACGGGAAAAACTGTTTTTT. Translated, it gives CASSEKTPAREKLFF.

The gene calls are TRBV4-1 and TRBJ2-3; 8 bases map to TRBD2. J was trimmed by 0 bases and V by 3 bases; bases with no gene match: 2. Germline V lookup: CDR1 MGHRA, CDR2 YSYEKL. CDR3 length: 15 amino acids. The CDR3 bases are TGCGCCAGCAGCCAGCGGGGGGTTAGCACAGATACGCAGTATTTT. Amino acids: CASSQRGVSTDTQYF.

V usage is TRBV5-1 and J usage is TRBJ2-7, with 10 bases lining up with TRBD2. Germline V gene data show CDR1 as SGHRS and CDR2 as YFSETQ. This CDR3 has 15 residues. Trimming cost V 2 bases and J 1 base; bases outside gene matches: 3. CDR3 residues: CASSFQTSGSYEQYF. The DNA for the CDR3 is TGCGCCAGCAGCTTCCAGACTAGCGGGTCCTACGAGCAGTACTTC.

This chain uses TRBV5-1 with TRBJ2-5; TRBD1 agrees at 9 bases. In germline, CDR1 is SGHRS, CDR2 YFSETQ. This CDR3 contains 15 residues. V shed 6 bases and J 2 bases; nucleotides not matched to a gene: 8. The CDR3 region has the DNA TGCGCCAGCAACCGAGCCGGGACAGGGCAAGAGACCCAGTACTTC. As protein: CASNRAGTGQETQYF.

V gene TRBV2 combines with J gene TRBJ2-5; 7 nucleotides align to TRBD1. CDR3 length: 14 amino acids. Trimming at V came to 6 bases and at J to 4 bases, leaving 8 bases not matched to a gene. Germline CDR1 is SNHLY and CDR2 is FYNNEI. CDR3 nucleotide sequence: TGTGCCAGCAGGGCTCGACAGGGTGTAGAGACCCAGTACTTC. Translated: CASRARQGVETQYF.

This chain connects TRBV10-3 to TRBJ2-3; 7 nucleotides align to TRBD2. The CDR3 extends over 16 amino acids. The junction had 11 bases not matched to a gene; V was cut back by 3 bases and J by 5 bases. In germline, CDR1 is ENHRY, CDR2 SYGVKD. CDR3 loop: CAISEAGGGIGDTQYF. The CDR3 nucleotides are TGTGCCATCAGTGAAGCCGGCGGGGGAATTGGAGATACGCAGTATTTT.

This clone was seen once. The rearrangement links TRBV25-1 to TRBJ1-6; D not resolved. Germline V gene data show CDR1 as MGHDK and CDR2 as SYGVNS. V was cut by 1 base and J by 5 bases, with 9 bases left in between. The CDR3 runs to 15 residues. CDR3 DNA: TGTGCCAGCAGTGAATTCCGGCAGAATAATTCACCCCTCCACTTT. Translated, it gives CASSEFRQNNSPLHF.

This clone was observed a single time. The chain uses TRBV6-1 and TRBJ2-3; D unclear. CDR3 size: 10 residues. Germline assignment: CDR1 MNHNS and CDR2 SASEGT. V lost 8 bases and J 5 bases, leaving 5 bases between the germline ends. As DNA, the CDR3 is TGTGCCAGCGGCTTAGATACGCAGTATTTT. It specifies CASGLDTQYF.

This sequence joins TRBV10-3 and TRBJ2-1; TRBD2 aligns across 8 bases. Germline V gene sequence: CDR1 ENHRY, CDR2 SYGVKD. The V and J ends lost 4 bases and 6 bases, in that order; junction bases with no gene match: 5. The CDR3 loop spans 14 amino acids. For the CDR3, the DNA is TGTGCCATCAGTGCAGCGGGAGAACCCAATGAGCAGTTCTTC. It specifies CAISAAGEPNEQFF.

The J gene is TRBJ1-1, the V gene TRBV25-1; tentatively, D is TRBD1 (6 bases). The CDR3 totals 12 residues. The germline V gene encodes CDR1 MGHDK and CDR2 SYGVNS. Trimming shortened V by 7 bases and J by 3 bases, and 9 bases separated the two germline ends. This chain's CDR3 is CASTRTDTEAFF. DNA of the CDR3: TGTGCCAGCACACGGACAGACACTGAAGCTTTCTTT.

This clone was seen only a few times. The V and J genes are TRBV7-3 and TRBJ2-7; 9 bases fit TRBD1. V lost 6 bases, J lost 6 bases, and 12 bases stayed unmatched. The CDR3 runs 15 residues. CDR1 and CDR2 (germline): SGHTA, FQGTGA. CDR3 sequence (DNA): TGTGCCAGCAGTTCCTCGGGACAGGGAAAATCCGAGCAGTACTTC. Its translation: CASSSSGQGKSEQYF. The full variable domain, in which reference TRBV7-3 and TRBJ2-7 provide the parts outside the CDR3, is GAGVSQTPSNKVTEKGKYVELRCDPISGHTALYWYRQSLGQGPEFLIYFQGTGAADDSGLPNDRFFAVRPEGSVSTLKIQRTERGDSAVYLCASSSSGQGKSEQYFGPGTRLTVT.

The V gene is TRBV20-1, the J gene TRBJ2-1; D is uncertain. With 3 bases removed from V and 9 bases from J, the gap between germline ends came to 9 bases. CDR1 is DFQATT and CDR2 is SNEGSKA in the germline V gene (reference sequence). CDR3 size: 11 residues. Here the CDR3 reads CSARTVPEQFF. The CDR3 coding sequence is TGCAGTGCTAGGACCGTCCCTGAGCAGTTCTTC.

This clone turned up a few times. In the same sample, other DNA sequences code for this CDR3. The V call is TRBV5-4, the J call TRBJ1-3; 7 bases map to TRBD1. V lost 4 bases and J lost 4; bases outside the gene matches: 5. CDR3 length: 14 amino acids. From germline, CDR1 is SGHNT and CDR2 YYREEE (reference sequence). DNA for the CDR3: TGTGCCAGCAGCCCTAGGGGGCCCGGAAACACCATATATTTT. It encodes CASSPRGPGNTIYF.

This clone was found a few times. The same CDR3 also results from other DNA sequences found in this sample. The genes are TRBV7-2 and TRBJ1-5; no firm D call. Trimming left V 2 bases short and J 2 bases short, with 4 bases between. This CDR3 comprises 13 residues. CDR1 and CDR2 (germline): SGHTA, FQGNSA. DNA for the CDR3: TGTGCCAGCAGCTTACGAGGCAATCAGCCCCAGCATTTT. It translates to CASSLRGNQPQHF.